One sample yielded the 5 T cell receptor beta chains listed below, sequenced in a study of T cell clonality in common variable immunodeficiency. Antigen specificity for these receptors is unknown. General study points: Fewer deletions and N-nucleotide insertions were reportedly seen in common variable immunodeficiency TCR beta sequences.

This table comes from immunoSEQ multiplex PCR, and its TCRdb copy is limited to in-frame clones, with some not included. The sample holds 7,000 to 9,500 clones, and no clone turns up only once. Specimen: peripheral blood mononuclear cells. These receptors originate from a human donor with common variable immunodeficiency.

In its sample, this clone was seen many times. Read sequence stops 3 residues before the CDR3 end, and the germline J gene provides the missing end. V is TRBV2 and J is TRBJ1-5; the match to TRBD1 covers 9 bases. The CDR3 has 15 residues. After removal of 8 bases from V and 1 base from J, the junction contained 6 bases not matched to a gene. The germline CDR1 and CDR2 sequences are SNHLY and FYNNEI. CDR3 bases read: TGTGCCAGCCTACAGGGGACAGGGAGCAATCAGCCC. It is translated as CASLQGTGSNQP. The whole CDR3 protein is CASLQGTGSNQPQHF. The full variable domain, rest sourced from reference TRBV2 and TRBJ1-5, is EPEVTQTPSHQVTQMGQEVILRCVPISNHLYFYWYRQILGQKVEFLVSFYNNEISEKSEIFDDQFSVERPDGSNFTLKIRSTKLEDSAMYFCASLQGTGSNQPQHFGDGTRLSIL.

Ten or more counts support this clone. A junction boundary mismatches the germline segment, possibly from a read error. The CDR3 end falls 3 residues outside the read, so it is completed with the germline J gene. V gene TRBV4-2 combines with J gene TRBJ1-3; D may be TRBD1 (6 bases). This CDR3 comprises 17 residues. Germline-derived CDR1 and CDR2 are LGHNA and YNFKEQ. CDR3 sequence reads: CASSLSLTGISGNTIYF. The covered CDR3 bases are TGCGCCAGCAGCCTCAGCCTAACAGGGATCTCTGGAAACACC.

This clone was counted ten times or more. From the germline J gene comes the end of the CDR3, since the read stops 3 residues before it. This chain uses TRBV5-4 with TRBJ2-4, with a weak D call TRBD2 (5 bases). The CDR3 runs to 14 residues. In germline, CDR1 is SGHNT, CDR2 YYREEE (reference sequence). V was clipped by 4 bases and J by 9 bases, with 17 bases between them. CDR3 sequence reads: CASSPGYLAGIQYF. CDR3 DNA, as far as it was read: TGTGCCAGCAGCCCGGGGTACCTAGCAGGCATT.

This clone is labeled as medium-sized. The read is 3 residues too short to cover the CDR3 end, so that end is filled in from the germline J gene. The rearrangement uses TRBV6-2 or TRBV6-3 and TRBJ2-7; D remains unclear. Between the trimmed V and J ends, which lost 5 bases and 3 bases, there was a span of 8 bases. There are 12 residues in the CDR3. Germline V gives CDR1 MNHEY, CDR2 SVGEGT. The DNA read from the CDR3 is TGTGCCAGCAGTCGGGTCAGCTACGAG. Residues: CASSRVSYE. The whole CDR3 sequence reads CASSRVSYEQYF.

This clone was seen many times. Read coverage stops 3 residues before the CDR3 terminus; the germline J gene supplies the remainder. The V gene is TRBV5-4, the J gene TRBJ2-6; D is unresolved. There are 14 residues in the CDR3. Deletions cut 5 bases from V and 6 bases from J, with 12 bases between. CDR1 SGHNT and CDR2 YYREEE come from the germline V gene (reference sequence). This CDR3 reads CASRREPEANVLTF. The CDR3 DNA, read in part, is TGTGCCAGCAGACGAGAGCCTGAGGCCAACGTC.